This T cell receptor beta chain is drawn from a study of blood T cell repertoires in COVID-19. Across the study: From T cells, B-cell-depleted T cells, or PBMCs came the material, which was cDNA or gDNA.

CDR1 and CDR2 from the germline V gene are MNHEY and SVGAGI. This CDR3 contains 12 residues. This clone has just one count. Per the study methods: The authors estimated nucleated cell counts from reference gene primer amplification. Only in-frame clones appear in the TCRdb table, and some are missing; sequencing was by immunoSEQ multiplex PCR. That table gives V, J and clone size, and the DNA gave D and trimming. The repertoire consists of tens of thousands of clones, with about four fifths occurring once and the leading ten covering over 30%. Sequencing was done on a sample of peripheral blood. The chain recombines TRBV6-5 with TRBJ1-2, with TRBD1 matching over 7 bases. The TCR comes from a man aged 65-85 years with acute or convalescent COVID-19. The CDR3 reads CASTGPVSGYTF. The CDR3 DNA is TGTGCATCGACAGGGCCCGTATCGGGCTACACCTTC.